Each of the 15 T cell receptor beta chains below was sequenced from the same sample in a study of molecular identifiers for immune sequencing clone quantification. TCRdb fed the PCR reads into MiXCR, producing one record per CDR3 protein. The table records more than 550,000 distinct CDR3 sequences, about 25% of them present only once. The sequencing input was naive CD8+ T cells from blood, with Jurkat cell RNA spiked in. Subset denoted: FACS-sorted CD8+CD4-CCR7+CD45RA+ naive T cells. These TCRs come from a human donor in good health. Some libraries in this study had Jurkat cell RNA spiked in.

This clonotype was counted at least ten times. The chain has TRBV7-6 and TRBJ2-7, with D possibly being TRBD2 (6 bases). Germline V lookup: CDR1 SGHVS, CDR2 FNYEAQ. Trimming shortened V by 5 bases and J by 2 bases, and 13 bases separated the two germline ends. CDR3 length: 14 amino acids. CDR3 residues: CASSLMGGAYEQYF. As DNA, the CDR3 is TGTGCCAGCAGCCTCATGGGGGGAGCCTACGAGCAGTACTTC.

This clonotype was counted a few times. The DNA of the CDR3 is TGTGCCAGTAGTCCTCACAGTAAAGAGACCCAGTACTTC. It codes for CASSPHSKETQYF. This rearrangement joins TRBV19 to TRBJ2-5; D gene ambiguous. Looked up from germline, CDR1 is LNHDA and CDR2 is SQIVND (reference sequence). The CDR3 has 13 amino acids. V was shortened by 5 bases and J by 3 bases, with 10 bases between the two germline ends.

Notes on this clonotype: Compared with germline, one end of the junction differs, possibly owing to a read error. This chain uses TRBV9 with TRBJ2-5, with D perhaps TRBD1 (6 bases). The CDR3 is made up of 21 amino acids. CDR1 and CDR2 (germline): SGDLS, YYNGEE. CDR3 amino acids: CASSRNSKGDRRQGSKEPQYF. CDR3 nucleotides: TGTGCCAGCAGCCGGAATTCTAAGGGGGATCGTAGACAAGGCTCAAAAGAGCCCCAGTACTTC.

This chain joins TRBV10-3 and TRBJ2-1, with D possibly being TRBD2 (5 bases). The CDR3 runs to 15 residues. Germline V gene lookup returns CDR1 ENHRY and CDR2 SYGVKD. V was pared by 0 bases and J by 2 bases, with 8 bases between. CDR3 sequence: CAISESATTYNEQFF. The CDR3 bases are TGTGCCATCAGTGAGTCGGCGACTACCTACAATGAGCAGTTCTTC.

A word on this clonotype: One end of the junction does not line up with germline, which may come from a read error. The genes are TRBV9 and TRBJ2-4, with 14 bases aligning to TRBD2. The CDR3 runs to 17 residues. From germline, CDR1 is SGDLS and CDR2 YYNGEE. CDR3 in amino acids: CASSSWEGLAGENIQHF. The CDR3 coding sequence is TGTGCCAGCAGCTCTTGGGAGGGACTAGCGGGGGAAAACATTCAGCACTTC.

J is TRBJ2-7 and V is TRBV27; 8 nucleotides line up with TRBD2. CDR3 length: 14 residues. V lost 4 bases and J lost 2; bases outside the gene matches: 4. CDR1 is MNHEY, CDR2 SMNVEV, per germline (reference sequence). The CDR3 DNA reads TGTGCCAGCAGTTCTAGCGGGTATCCCTACGAGCAGTACTTC. It specifies CASSSSGYPYEQYF.

This clonotype was counted ten times or more. V is TRBV20-1 and J is TRBJ2-7, with 9 bases matching TRBD2. The CDR3 totals 13 residues. Trimming cost V 5 bases and J 4 bases; bases outside gene matches: 6. Germline V gives CDR1 DFQATT, CDR2 SNEGSKA (reference sequence). As DNA, the CDR3 is TGCAGTGCTTTGTGGCTAGCGGGATACGAGCAGTACTTC. Translation: CSALWLAGYEQYF.

This clonotype was detected ten times or more. V and J are TRBV6-2 or TRBV6-3 and TRBJ2-2, with 9 positions matching TRBD1. The CDR3 extends over 14 amino acids. Trimming removed 6 bases from V and 6 bases from J; junction bases left unmatched: 5. Germline CDR1 MNHEY, CDR2 SVGEGT. The CDR3 is CASRATGGPGELFF. The CDR3, as DNA: TGTGCCAGCAGGGCGACAGGGGGACCCGGGGAGCTGTTTTTT.

This chain connects TRBV10-3 to TRBJ2-5; D uncertain. Germline assignment: CDR1 ENHRY and CDR2 SYGVKD. The CDR3 extends over 14 amino acids. V shed 7 bases and J shed 3 bases, with 15 bases lying between them. In DNA, the CDR3 is TGTGCCATCAAACCAACAGACTCCGAAGAGACCCAGTACTTC. This sequence encodes CAIKPTDSEETQYF.

This clonotype was observed once. This sequence may be a read error, since a much larger clone differs from it by one base. The chain recombines TRBV5-6 with TRBJ2-5; TRBD2 matches 11 bases. CDR1 and CDR2 (germline): SGHDT, YYEEEE. J was trimmed by 4 bases and V by 3 bases; bases with no gene match: 5. This CDR3 comprises 15 residues. The CDR3 reads CASSSRLAGLETQYF. The CDR3 DNA reads TGTGCCAGCAGCTCCAGACTAGCGGGACTAGAGACCCAGTACTTC.

This clonotype was recorded a few times. An end of the junction differs from the germline gene, which may be a read error. The chain uses TRBV27 and TRBJ2-4, with D perhaps matching TRBD2 (6 bases). Looked up from germline, CDR1 is MNHEY and CDR2 is SMNVEV (reference sequence). The CDR3 covers 13 residues. CDR3 region: CASSPLAINIQYF. As DNA, the CDR3 is TGTGCCAGCAGCCCACTAGCCATAAACATTCAGTACTTC.

This clonotype appeared a few times. In nucleotides, the CDR3 is TGTGCCAGCAGTTTGGGGCGGATCTACAATGAGCAGTTCTTC. The encoded protein is CASSLGRIYNEQFF. The chain has TRBV12-3 or TRBV12-4 and TRBJ2-1; D might be TRBD1 (5 bases). Trimming removed 3 bases at V and 3 bases at J, with 9 bases between. The CDR3 is 14 residues long.

This clonotype has more than one count but fewer than ten. The chain combines TRBV6-2 or TRBV6-3 with TRBJ2-7; a weak D match, TRBD2 (5 bases). The CDR3 is 15 amino acids. CDR1 is MNHEY, CDR2 SVGEGT, per germline. Trimming cost V 6 bases and J 2 bases, with 17 bases left between them. The CDR3 loop reads CASSPDSNGAYEQYF. DNA for the CDR3: TGTGCCAGCAGCCCCGACTCCAACGGGGCCTACGAGCAGTACTTC.

Ten or more counts support this clonotype. The chain links TRBV29-1 to TRBJ1-1; D call uncertain. CDR1 is SQVTM, CDR2 ANQGSEA, per germline. The CDR3 length is 14 residues. Written as DNA, the CDR3 is TGCACCTACCGTCCACGAATGTTAGGATATGAAGCTTTCTTT. Encoded protein: CTYRPRMLGYEAFF.

This rearrangement joins TRBV11-2 to TRBJ2-7; 7 positions agree with TRBD1. Trimming cost V 4 bases and J 2 bases; bases outside gene matches: 5. This CDR3 spans 14 amino acids. Per the germline V gene, CDR1 is SGHAT and CDR2 is FQNNGV. In nucleotides, the CDR3 is TGTGCCAGCAGCTACGGGACAGCAGCCTACGAGCAGTACTTC. It encodes CASSYGTAAYEQYF.